Sequencing of this TCR beta chain was carried out in a study of T cells after yellow fever vaccination. Study as a whole: Preparation used SMART-Seq v4 Ultra Low Input for the low-cell-number fractions. Study-level points and caveats: Secondary responses were weaker yet peaked faster, day 5 versus 15.

As TCR cDNA was made by 5'RACE template switching, a universal primer site and UMIs were added. TCRdb passed the 5' RACE reads through MiXCR, listing each CDR3 protein once. This table holds about 260,000 distinct CDR3 sequences, approximately 5.2% found once. J gave up 2 bases and V 8 bases, and 15 bases lay outside the gene matches. The CDR3 consists of 16 residues. As to this clonotype: The antigen is not known.

This TCR was recovered from a man between 18 and 29 years old who received the YFV17D yellow fever vaccine. V gene TRBV12-3 or TRBV12-4 combines with J gene TRBJ2-7; 7 bases match TRBD1. Material: CD4+ T cells sorted from PBMCs, obtained on the day of the yellow fever booster vaccination. The CDR3: CASFYETGDKAYEQYV. The CDR3 DNA sequence: TGTGCCAGCTTCTACGAAACAGGGGATAAGGCCTACGAGCAGTACGTC.